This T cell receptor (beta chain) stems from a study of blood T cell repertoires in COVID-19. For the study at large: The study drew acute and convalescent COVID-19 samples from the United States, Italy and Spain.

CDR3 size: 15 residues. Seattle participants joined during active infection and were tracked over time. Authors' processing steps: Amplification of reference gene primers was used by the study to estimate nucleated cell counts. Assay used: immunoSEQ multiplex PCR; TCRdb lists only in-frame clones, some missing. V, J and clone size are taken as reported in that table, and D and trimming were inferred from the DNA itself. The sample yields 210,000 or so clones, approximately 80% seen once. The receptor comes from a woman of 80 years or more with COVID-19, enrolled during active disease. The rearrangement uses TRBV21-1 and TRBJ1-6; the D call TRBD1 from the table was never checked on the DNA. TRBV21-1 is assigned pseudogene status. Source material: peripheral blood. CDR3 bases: TGTGCCAACCTACGGACAGGGGTGGATAATTCACCCCTCCACTTT. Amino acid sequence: CANLRTGVDNSPLHF.